This section outlines one T cell receptor beta chain sequence together with its context. This entry comes from a study of blood T cell repertoires in COVID-19. Trimming took off 1 base at V and 1 base at J, with 7 bases between the two ends. Per germline, CDR1 MGHRA and CDR2 YSYEKL. This CDR3 has 15 amino acids. The cohort comprised adults aged 18 to 89 years residing in about two dozen US areas. Researchers sorted participants into cohorts using their self-reported clinical history. Repertoires were generated with immunoSEQ multiplex PCR, while TCRdb's copy carries only in-frame clones and drops some. Of roughly 400,000 clones in the sample, roughly 90% were seen once.

Source material: PBMCs or T cells enriched from blood (not recorded which). The source is a woman aged 40 to 50 with acute COVID-19. V gene TRBV4-1 combines with J gene TRBJ2-2; D gene ambiguous. CDR3 residues: CASSQVHRNTGELFF. CDR3 sequence (DNA): TGCGCCAGCAGCCAAGTTCACAGGAACACCGGGGAGCTGTTTTTT.